The TCR beta chain under discussion was sequenced for a study of blood T cell repertoires in COVID-19 (dated by TCRdb to 2020 to 2021). In the study overall: The collaborator samples originated in the United States, Italy and Spain and spanned the acute and convalescent phases of COVID-19. The prospective study material was composed of cDNA or gDNA derived from T cells, B-cell-depleted T cells, or PBMCs. Subjects who had been exposed to COVID-19, were actively infected with it, or had recovered from it provided the deeply sampled blood TCRbeta repertoires that made up the dataset. The repertoires were made available in a free public database intended to serve as a resource for research on the immune response to SARS-CoV-2. Samples came from the ongoing ImmuneRACE study (first 160 participants) plus 1,254 subjects from 6 global collaborators. The sample metadata nearly always contained a de-identified subject ID, COVID-19 status, age in years and sex. Where HLA class I and class II types were available, the types were taken from metadata supplied by the sample provider, not from assay-based typing. Beyond this particular receptor, the publication reports: Clinical and demographic metadata were provided uncurated, with the amount varying by source and participant.

In regard to this clone: Its antigen is still unknown. No base qualities exist here, and no much larger clone lies one base off it.

TCRbeta CDR3 regions were amplified from genomic DNA using the immunoSEQ Assay, a bias-controlled multiplex PCR. The study's processing was this. The number of nucleated cells in each sample was estimated from the amplification of reference gene primers within the assay. To quantify the absolute abundance of each unique TCRbeta CDR3 rearrangement, sequence reads were collapsed and filtered. For each sample, productive Simpson clonality was calculated by taking the square root of Simpson's diversity index across productive rearrangements. TCRdb stores this immuneACCESS table with in-frame sequences only. Part of the clones is absent; in the studies checked, under half of the shortfall reflects unresolved V genes, and no reason is known for the rest. V, J and clone size derive from that table, while D and trimming were established from the DNA sequence. The table for this sample lists just under 60,000 clones; approximately 80% of them were counted only once. More than 9.5% of the sample lies in the top ten.

Each collaborating institution followed its own protocols to collect whole blood in K2EDTA tubes. For TCRbeta analysis, collaborators shipped samples as frozen whole blood, isolated PBMCs, or DNA extracted from either of those sample types. Counted from cysteine to phenylalanine, this CDR3 has 17 amino acids. This entry keeps only the CDR3 DNA: 51 bases, framed from base 1. Looking up the germline V gene (reference sequence) yields CDR1 LNHNV and CDR2 YYDKDF. V is reduced by 0 bases and J by 10 bases, leaving a spacing of 19 bases between them. This chain joins TRBV15 to TRBJ1-6; the D gene is perhaps TRBD1, on 6 matching bases. Sequencing used peripheral blood. The sequence derives from a human donor in a cohort sampled during active COVID-19. The nucleotide sequence reads TGTGCCACCAGCAGAGACCGGGAGGAGGGGGTGTCGTCACCCCTCCACTTT. This encodes CATSRDREEGVSSPLHF.